This is a list of T cell receptor beta chains from one sample in a study of blood T cell repertoires in COVID-19. The table came from immunoSEQ multiplex PCR; TCRdb's copy has only in-frame clones and leaves some out. The sample holds around 20,000 clones, more than 70% seen once. The material sequenced was PBMCs or T cells enriched from blood (not recorded which). The receptors come from a woman under 40 who had recovered from COVID-19. CDR3s include the opening cysteine and the closing phenylalanine or tryptophan. D genes are given only for firm matches. Expanded clones get a size class; other rows say once, few or many, or leave the size out.

v_gene,abundance,j_gene,d_gene,CDR3aa,CDR3nt
TRBV6-2/TRBV6-3,.,TRBJ1-6,.,CASSLSPGTLHF,TGTGCCAGCAGTCTTAGCCCGGGAACCCTCCACTTT
TRBV19,.,TRBJ1-2,TRBD1,CASSTLTGAFGYTF,TGTGCCAGTAGTACCTTGACAGGGGCCTTTGGCTACACCTTC
TRBV7-2,once,TRBJ2-7,.,CASSPGVAAGYEQYF,TGTGCCAGCAGCCCCGGGGTGGCGGCAGGTTACGAGCAGTACTTC
TRBV24-1,.,TRBJ2-5,.,CATQRGETQYF,TGTGCCACCCAAAGGGGGGAGACCCAGTACTTC
TRBV4-2,.,TRBJ2-7,TRBD2,CASSLSGGAAYEQYF,TGTGCCAGCAGCCTTAGCGGGGGGGCCGCCTACGAGCAGTACTTC
TRBV12-3/TRBV12-4,.,TRBJ1-1,.,CASSPQGAEAFF,TGTGCCAGCAGTCCTCAGGGCGCTGAAGCTTTCTTT
TRBV5-4,.,TRBJ1-1,TRBD1,CASSAPTGKNTEAFF,TGTGCCAGCAGCGCTCCGACAGGGAAGAACACTGAAGCTTTCTTT
TRBV5-8,.,TRBJ1-1,TRBD1,CASRTTGVNTEAFF,TGTGCCAGCAGAACGACAGGGGTGAACACTGAAGCTTTCTTT
TRBV19,.,TRBJ1-5,TRBD1,CASSIEGTGSQPQHF,TGTGCCAGTAGTATAGAGGGGACAGGAAGCCAGCCCCAGCATTTT
TRBV9,few,TRBJ1-1,TRBD1,CASSPETGWNTEAFF,TGTGCCAGCAGCCCGGAGACAGGGTGGAACACTGAAGCTTTCTTT
TRBV19,few,TRBJ1-5,.,CAAVRAGALYDQVNQPQHF,TGTGCTGCAGTACGGGCAGGGGCCCTTTACGATCAAGTCAATCAGCCCCAGCATTTT
TRBV7-2,.,TRBJ1-1,.,CASSLRQGNTEAFF,TGTGCCAGCAGCCTTAGGCAGGGAAACACTGAAGCTTTCTTT
TRBV5-4,.,TRBJ1-1,.,CASSLEAGQLEAFF,TGTGCCAGCAGCTTGGAAGCGGGACAACTTGAAGCTTTCTTT
TRBV7-2,.,TRBJ2-7,.,CASSLGQGRGYEQYF,TGTGCCAGCAGCTTAGGGCAGGGCAGGGGCTACGAGCAGTACTTC
TRBV14,.,TRBJ2-7,TRBD1,CASSQTGGRDSYEQYF,TGTGCCAGCAGCCAAACAGGGGGCAGGGACTCCTACGAGCAGTACTTC
TRBV9,.,TRBJ2-2,TRBD1,CASSVAGTGGTGELFF,TGTGCCAGCAGCGTAGCCGGGACAGGGGGCACCGGGGAGCTGTTTTTT
TRBV6-5,.,TRBJ1-3,.,CASSQGTGNTIYF,TGTGCCAGCAGTCAGGGGACGGGAAACACCATATATTTT
TRBV4-3,.,TRBJ2-3,TRBD2,CASSPTSGVSTDTQYF,TGCGCCAGCAGCCCAACTAGCGGGGTGAGCACAGATACGCAGTATTTT
TRBV6-2/TRBV6-3,.,TRBJ2-3,.,CASSEPGSTDTQYF,TGTGCCAGCAGCGAACCCGGGAGCACAGATACGCAGTATTTT
TRBV6-1,.,TRBJ2-1,.,CASSEQIGEQFF,TGTGCCAGCAGTGAACAAATCGGGGAGCAGTTCTTC
TRBV7-2,few,TRBJ1-6,.,CASSLVMEAALHF,TGTGCCAGCAGCTTAGTGATGGAGGCGGCCCTCCACTTT
TRBV6-2/TRBV6-3,.,TRBJ1-5,TRBD1,CASSYRGHSNQPQHF,TGTGCCAGCAGTTACAGGGGGCATAGCAATCAGCCCCAGCATTTT
TRBV6-4,.,TRBJ1-5,.,CASSASGSNQPQHF,TGTGCCAGCAGTGCTTCGGGGAGCAATCAGCCCCAGCATTTT
TRBV4-3,.,TRBJ1-4,.,CASSQDLWTPATNEKLFF,TGCGCCAGCAGCCAAGACCTTTGGACACCAGCAACTAATGAAAAACTGTTTTTT
TRBV5-1,few,TRBJ2-7,TRBD1,CASSSSTGTGLYEQYF,TGCGCCAGCAGCTCAAGTACCGGGACAGGACTGTACGAGCAGTACTTC
TRBV24-1,.,TRBJ2-7,TRBD1,CATSEADRGLTYEQYF,TGTGCCACCAGTGAGGCGGACAGGGGGCTGACCTACGAGCAGTACTTC
TRBV18,.,TRBJ1-3,.,CASSLPGSGNTIYF,TGTGCCAGCTCACTCCCGGGTTCTGGAAACACCATATATTTT
TRBV20-1,.,TRBJ2-1,TRBD2,CSASKAGGEFNEQFF,TGCAGTGCTAGTAAAGCGGGGGGAGAGTTCAATGAGCAGTTCTTC
TRBV30,.,TRBJ2-7,.,CAWSPSSYEQYF,TGTGCCTGGAGTCCCTCCTCCTACGAGCAGTACTTC
TRBV28,.,TRBJ2-7,TRBD1,CASSWKTGSSYEQYF,TGTGCCAGCAGTTGGAAGACAGGGTCTTCCTACGAGCAGTACTTC
TRBV6-6,once,TRBJ2-1,.,CASSYAGLNNEQFF,TGTGCCAGCAGTTACGCGGGGCTAAACAATGAGCAGTTCTTC
TRBV6-2/TRBV6-3,.,TRBJ1-1,.,CASSYLLGQDDYMNTEAFF,TGTGCCAGCAGTTACTTGCTGGGGCAGGACGATTACATGAACACTGAAGCTTTCTTT
TRBV12-5,.,TRBJ1-1,TRBD1,CASVPQGAGTEAFF,TGTGCTAGTGTCCCTCAGGGGGCAGGGACTGAAGCTTTCTTT
TRBV12-3/TRBV12-4,once,TRBJ1-2,TRBD1,CASSSRDSSGYTF,TGTGCCAGCAGTTCTAGGGACAGCTCTGGCTACACCTTC
TRBV4-2,once,TRBJ1-1,.,CASSQDKGGNIEAFF,TGTGCCAGCAGCCAAGATAAGGGGGGGAACATTGAAGCTTTCTTT
TRBV5-4,.,TRBJ2-1,TRBD1,CASSPDRGPYNEQFF,TGTGCCAGCAGCCCCGACAGGGGGCCCTACAATGAGCAGTTCTTC
TRBV19,.,TRBJ1-6,.,CASSTETLYNSPLHF,TGTGCCAGTAGTACCGAGACATTATATAATTCACCCCTCCACTTT
TRBV19,.,TRBJ2-1,TRBD1,CASTSIRTGGDTYNEQFF,TGTGCCAGTACCTCCATCCGTACAGGGGGCGACACCTACAATGAGCAGTTCTTC
TRBV15,.,TRBJ2-5,TRBD2,CATSSTGGPEETQYF,TGTGCCACCAGCAGTACGGGGGGGCCGGAGGAGACCCAGTACTTC
TRBV15,.,TRBJ2-5,TRBD2,CATSRDSSGETQYF,TGTGCCACCAGCAGAGACTCTAGCGGAGAGACCCAGTACTTC
TRBV20-1,once,TRBJ2-1,.,CSARVINEQFF,TGCAGTGCTAGAGTAATCAATGAGCAGTTCTTC
TRBV9,.,TRBJ1-6,.,CASSPQGLNSPLHF,TGTGCCAGCAGCCCTCAGGGGCTCAATTCACCCCTCCACTTT
TRBV19,.,TRBJ1-5,.,CASSLGVQPQHF,TGTGCCAGCTCCCTAGGGGTCCAGCCCCAGCATTTT
TRBV2,.,TRBJ1-2,.,CARYLTGMANYGYTF,TGTGCCAGGTACCTCACGGGGATGGCTAACTATGGCTACACCTTC
TRBV15,.,TRBJ2-5,TRBD1,CATSREQGAGETQYF,TGTGCCACCAGCAGAGAACAGGGGGCTGGTGAGACCCAGTACTTC
TRBV24-1,.,TRBJ2-7,TRBD2,CATSDSGGNSYEQYF,TGTGCCACCAGTGATTCGGGGGGAAACTCCTACGAGCAGTACTTC